This T cell receptor beta chain is drawn from a study of blood T cell repertoires in COVID-19. There are 11 residues in the CDR3. V lost 1 base and J 7 bases, leaving 4 bases between the germline ends. The germline V gene encodes CDR1 LGHNA and CDR2 YNFKEQ. TCRdb keeps only in-frame clones here, not all; method: immunoSEQ multiplex PCR. The repertoire holds fewer than 350,000 clones, with about 76% as singletons. This chain connects TRBV4-2 to TRBJ1-1; D is uncertain. The TCR was taken from a woman aged 55-69 years with active or convalescent COVID-19. Source material: peripheral blood. CDR3 in DNA: TGTGCCAGCAGCCAAGCACTTGAAGCTTTCTTT. Its protein is CASSQALEAFF.